This record concerns one T cell receptor beta chain sequence. Its antigen is unidentified. The data derive from a study of cytomegalovirus exposure and HLA in healthy donors. Per the germline V gene, CDR1 is MNHEY and CDR2 is SMNVEV (reference sequence). The CDR3 has 17 amino acids. V shed 1 base and J 1 base; nucleotides not matched to a gene: 5. Regarding the study as a whole: The investigators catalogued 180 or so TCR beta chains as cytomegalovirus-associated.

It was with 60 Vbeta and 13 Jbeta primers that the PCR ran. The repertoire was sequenced with immunoSEQ multiplex PCR; TCRdb's copy has only in-frame clones and lacks some. The table lists under 200,000 clones, approximately 84% of them singletons. The V call is TRBV27, the J call TRBJ2-3; 10 nucleotides align to TRBD2. Sequencing was performed on PBMCs. The clonotype comes from a man aged 50 to 60 in good health and CMV-seropositive. The CDR3 spells CASSLWASGGRTDTQYF. The CDR3 nucleotides read TGTGCCAGCAGTTTATGGGCTAGCGGGGGCCGCACAGATACGCAGTATTTT.